The clone carrying this TCR beta chain was detected a few times. The antigen is not known. Trimming shortened V by 3 bases and J by 0 bases, and 6 bases separated the two germline ends. This CDR3 has 13 residues. The V gene's germline CDR1 is SQVTM and CDR2 ANQGSEA. The sample belongs to a study of naive and memory T cell subsets. General study points: Expression changes during T cell differentiation may affect RNA-based TCR counts.

An equimolar mix of two oligonucleotides served as the beta constant-region primer for TRBC1 and TRBC2. In TCRdb, the UMI-ligation and nested PCR reads were re-called with MiXCR into one record per CDR3 protein. The sample comprises under 150,000 distinct CDR3 sequences, approximately 15% of which are singletons, and just over 0.14% rests with the top ten. CD4+ T cell IFNgamma after overnight CMV lysate exposure gave donor CMV status. The chain is built from TRBV29-1 and TRBJ1-3; D not certain. The TCR was taken from a human donor in good health. Material for sequencing was naive CD4+ T cells from blood. The DNA for the CDR3 is TGCAGCGTTGATCCAGGCTCTGGAAACACCATATATTTT. It encodes CSVDPGSGNTIYF.